This T cell receptor (beta chain) emerged from a study of post-analysis software for immune sequencing data (dated by TCRdb to the mid-2010s). Regarding the research as a whole: The recorded disease courses included relapsing-remitting, secondary progressive and progressive-relapsing multiple sclerosis, and some patients had no subtype annotation. The patient repertoires were set against eleven to twelve previously published healthy control repertoires from donors whose ages ranged from roughly 6 to 27 years. A subset of samples was prepared in parallel using single-end sample barcoding, then pooled and co-amplified after Illumina adapter ligation.

Of note for this clonotype: There is no known antigen for this receptor. A much larger clonotype is one base distant, so this may be a read error.

Libraries were made using PCR. TCRdb names Illumina HiSeq 2500 as the instrument used. To reduce PCR and sequencing biases, unique molecular identifiers were incorporated into the TCR beta cDNA libraries. Per 1 to 10 million input T cells, roughly 500,000 cDNA molecules were obtained, such that each molecule approximated one T cell. The same protocol used for the earlier healthy control dataset was applied to prepare and sequence the patient libraries. Samples belonging to the same batch were prepared together, multiplexed and sequenced on a shared HiSeq lane. The authors processed their data as follows. Raw barcoded reads were processed with MIGEC, discarding single-read molecular identifier groups before consensus assembly and CDR3 extraction. Clonotype tables were post-analysed with VDJtools, normalizing diversity by down-sampling all datasets to the smallest sample size. Repertoire overlap clustering matched CDR3 amino acid but not nucleotide sequences to correct batch-related cross-sample contamination. TCRdb trimmed the raw reads at Q25, called clones with MiXCR and kept productive beta chains. Records with the same CDR3 protein are collapsed into one entry carrying the most frequent genes and DNA. For this entry, the V and J calls and clone size follow TCRdb and not the study's own pipeline. The sample profile shows more than 500,000 distinct CDR3 sequences; around 31% of them were found once. The ten largest make up about 6% of the sample.

To demonstrate the VDJtools post-analysis software, TCR beta repertoires were profiled from the peripheral blood of 10 to 15 young patients with multiple sclerosis. The patients with multiple sclerosis were children and adolescents between about 6 and 15 years of age. Study-wide conclusions, independent of this receptor: Several TRBV segments, including TRBV5-6, TRBV5-1 and TRBV20-1, were significantly more frequent in patients than controls. The multiple sclerosis patient group was slightly younger than the control group. Multiple sclerosis patients had significantly lower normalized Chao1 diversity than controls, a result that suggests substantial peripheral T-cell clonal expansion. When samples were clustered directly using the F measure, samples prepared in the same batch co-clustered strongly, which prompted a batch-effect correction.

Taken from the germline V gene, the CDR1 and CDR2 loops are MGHRA and YSYEKL. The cysteine opens and the phenylalanine closes a CDR3 of 14 amino acids. The entry retains the CDR3 DNA only, 42 bases that are in frame from base 1. Relative to germline, V is 3 bases shorter and J is 2 bases shorter, with 10 bases between their ends. This TCR was recovered from a girl aged 2-17 years with multiple sclerosis. Recombination connected TRBV4-1 to TRBJ2-5, with no confidently assigned D gene. The source material was blood. The CDR3 is CASSHLTIQETQYF. The sequence in DNA is TGCGCCAGCAGCCACCTGACGATTCAAGAGACCCAGTACTTC.